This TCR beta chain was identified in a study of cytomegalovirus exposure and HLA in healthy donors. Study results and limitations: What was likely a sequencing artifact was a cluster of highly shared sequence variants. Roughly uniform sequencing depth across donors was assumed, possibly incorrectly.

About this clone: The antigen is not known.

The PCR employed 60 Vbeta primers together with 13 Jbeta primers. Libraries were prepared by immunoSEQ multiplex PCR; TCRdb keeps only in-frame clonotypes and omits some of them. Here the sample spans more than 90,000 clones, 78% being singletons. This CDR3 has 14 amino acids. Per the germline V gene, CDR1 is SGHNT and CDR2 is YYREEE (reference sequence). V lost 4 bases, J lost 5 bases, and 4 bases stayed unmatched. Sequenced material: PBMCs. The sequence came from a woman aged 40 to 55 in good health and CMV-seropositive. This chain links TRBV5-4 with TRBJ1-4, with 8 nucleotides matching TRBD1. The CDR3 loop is CASSDGQGNEKLFF. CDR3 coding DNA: TGTGCCAGCAGCGACGGACAGGGAAATGAAAAACTGTTTTTT.